The 13 T cell receptor beta chains below were found in one sample sequenced in a study of blood T cell repertoires in COVID-19. This table comes from immunoSEQ multiplex PCR, and its TCRdb copy is limited to in-frame clones, with some not included. The sample shows some 250,000 clones, about 70% of them seen only once. Sequencing used peripheral blood. These receptors all stem from a woman aged 80 or over with acute or convalescent COVID-19.

The chain carries TRBV7-8 and TRBJ1-5, with D perhaps matching TRBD1 (5 bases). Trimming shortened V by 6 bases and J by 2 bases, and 11 bases separated the two germline ends. Germline-derived CDR1 and CDR2 are SGHVS and FQNEAQ. This CDR3 is built from 14 residues. CDR3 DNA sequence: TGTGCCAGCAGGATCGAAGGGGGCAATCAGCCCCAGCATTTT. This translates into CASRIEGGNQPQHF. Full variable domain (outside the CDR3, taken from reference TRBV7-8 and TRBJ1-5): GAGVSQSPRYKVAKRGQDVALRCDPISGHVSLFWYQQALGQGPEFLTYFQNEAQLDKSGLPSDRFFAERPEGSVSTLKIQRTQQEDSAVYLCASRIEGGNQPQHFGDGTRLSIL.

This clone was detected a few times. The CDR3 is CASSLGPGNTIYF. The CDR3 DNA sequence: TGTGCCAGCAGTCTTGGCCCTGGAAACACCATATATTTT. The V gene is TRBV12-3 or TRBV12-4, the J gene TRBJ1-3, with D unresolved. Between the trimmed V and J ends, which lost 5 bases and 2 bases, there was a span of 7 bases. The CDR3 runs to 13 residues.

The rearrangement joins TRBV5-5 to TRBJ2-7; 10 nucleotides match TRBD2. Germline V gene data show CDR1 as SGHKS and CDR2 as YYEKEE (reference sequence). V shed 2 bases and J 3 bases; nucleotides not matched to a gene: 2. The CDR3 runs 14 residues. The CDR3 spells CASSFGLADYEQYF. CDR3 in DNA: TGTGCCAGCAGCTTCGGACTAGCGGACTACGAGCAGTACTTC.

This clone was detected many times. CDR3 bases: TGTGCCAGCAGCCCGGGACAGAAAAATGAAAAACTGTTTTTT. This translates into CASSPGQKNEKLFF. This sequence joins TRBV11-2 and TRBJ1-4; 7 bases map to TRBD1. This CDR3 is built from 14 residues. Germline loops: CDR1 SGHAT, CDR2 FQNNGV. V lost 5 bases to trimming and J lost 5 bases; unmatched junction nucleotides: 5.

The CDR3 loop is CASLILSGGKNIQYF. CDR3 sequence (DNA): TGTGCCTCCCTGATACTAAGCGGCGGGAAAAACATTCAGTACTTC. The chain uses TRBV30 and TRBJ2-4; tentative D call: TRBD2 (5 bases). The V end lost 7 bases, the J end lost 4 bases, and 20 bases lay between the germline ends. Germline CDR1 and CDR2: GTSNPN and SVGIG (reference sequence). The length of the CDR3 is 15 residues. Variable domain in full (rest from reference TRBV30 and TRBJ2-4): SQTIHQWPATLVQPVGSPLSLECTVEGTSNPNLYWYRQAAGRGLQLLFYSVGIGQISSEVPQNLSASRPQDRQFILSSKKLLLSDSGFYLCASLILSGGKNIQYFGAGTRLSVL.

J is TRBJ2-1 and V is TRBV5-1; perhaps TRBD1 as D (5 bases). Trimming took off 0 bases at V and 1 base at J, with 8 bases between the two ends. The germline gives CDR1 SGHRS, CDR2 YFSETQ. The CDR3 spans 15 residues. The CDR3 spells CASSLGGKSYNEQFF. The CDR3 DNA follows: TGCGCCAGCAGCTTGGGGGGCAAGTCCTACAATGAGCAGTTCTTC. The entire variable domain, with the rest obtained from reference TRBV5-1 and TRBJ2-1, is as follows: KAGVTQTPRYLIKTRGQQVTLSCSPISGHRSVSWYQQTPGQGLQFLFEYFSETQRNKGNFPGRFSGRQFSNSRSEMNVSTLELGDSALYLCASSLGGKSYNEQFFGPGTRLTVL.

The rearrangement joins TRBV2 to TRBJ1-2; D gene ambiguous. The length of the CDR3 is 14 residues. V dropped 3 bases and J dropped 4 bases, with 12 bases sitting between them. Germline V gives CDR1 SNHLY, CDR2 FYNNEI. The chain's CDR3 is CASSDRIKSYGYTF. CDR3 in DNA: TGTGCCAGCAGTGACAGGATAAAGTCCTATGGCTACACCTTC.

The chain carries TRBV6-1 and TRBJ1-3; no definite D call. The CDR3 totals 14 residues. The germline CDR1 and CDR2 sequences are MNHNS and SASEGT. Trimming stripped 4 bases from V and 4 bases from J, with 11 bases between. CDR3 coding DNA: TGTGCCAGCAGTGTAGCCGGACTGGGAAACACCATATATTTT. Protein product: CASSVAGLGNTIYF.

In this sample, this clone turned up many times. V is TRBV25-1 and J is TRBJ2-7, with D possibly being TRBD1 (6 bases). Germline assignment: CDR1 MGHDK and CDR2 SYGVNS. There are 12 residues in the CDR3. V dropped 6 bases and J dropped 3 bases, with 9 bases sitting between them. The CDR3 spells CASSAQGYEQYF. CDR3 in DNA: TGTGCCAGCAGCGCACAGGGCTACGAGCAGTACTTC.

The chain carries TRBV19 and TRBJ1-6, with TRBD1 matching over 7 bases. Germline CDR1 is LNHDA and CDR2 is SQIVND (reference sequence). With 7 bases clipped from V and 6 bases from J, the junction kept 6 bases outside the gene matches. The length of the CDR3 is 14 residues. CDR3 in DNA: TGTGCCAGTACCTCAAGGGGGCCTAATTCACCCCTCCACTTT. It yields the protein CASTSRGPNSPLHF.

This clone has more than one count but fewer than ten. The chain links TRBV2 to TRBJ2-5; 10 nucleotides line up with TRBD2. Germline trimming cut 6 bases from V and 2 bases from J; bases unmatched to any gene: 9. The germline gives CDR1 SNHLY, CDR2 FYNNEI. This CDR3 has 16 amino acids. The DNA of the CDR3 is TGTGCCAGCAGCTCCCCGATTAGCGGGGGGCAAGAGACCCAGTACTTC. Its translation: CASSSPISGGQETQYF.

The J gene is TRBJ1-3, the V gene TRBV19; no clear D gene. CDR3 length: 14 residues. V lost 4 bases to trimming and J lost 2 bases, with 9 bases between them. CDR1 and CDR2 from the germline V gene are LNHDA and SQIVND (reference sequence). CDR3 DNA: TGTGCCAGTAGTAGCGGATGGCCTGGAAACACCATATATTTT. As protein: CASSSGWPGNTIYF.

J is TRBJ1-2 and V is TRBV6-6; TRBD1 agrees at 8 bases. Germline CDR1 and CDR2: MNHNY and SVGAGI (reference sequence). V trimming: 6 bases; J trimming: 3 bases; junction bases outside the gene matches: 3. The CDR3 is 13 residues long. The CDR3 DNA follows: TGTGCCAGCAGCCCACAGGGGGACTATGGCTACACCTTC. Translating it yields CASSPQGDYGYTF.